One and the same sample provided the 30 T cell receptor beta chains below, sequenced in a study of TIL therapy for anti-PD-1-resistant metastatic lung cancer. Time point described: pre-treatment sample, taken before nivolumab and TIL therapy. Tumor tissue came from excised metastases, mostly pleural nodules or supraclavicular lymph nodes. The immunoSEQ assay was v3. Profiling relied on immunoSEQ multiplex PCR, and the TCRdb table lists in-frame clones only, not all of them. The sample contains about 6,300 clones, approximately 71% of which appear only once. Source: tumor tissue, taken at baseline. These receptors all come from a person between 25 and 79 years old with non-small cell lung cancer.

This chain joins TRBV4-1 and TRBJ2-3, with 10 bases aligning to TRBD2. Germline-derived CDR1 and CDR2 are MGHRA and YSYEKL. The CDR3 loop spans 18 amino acids. V trimming: 0 bases; J trimming: 5 bases; junction bases outside the gene matches: 11. CDR3 nucleotides: TGCGCCAGCAGCCAAGAAAGCTGGCTAGCGGGAGCAAGAGATACGCAGTATTTT. Translated, it gives CASSQESWLAGARDTQYF.

The genes are TRBV6-5 and TRBJ2-3; D unresolved. This CDR3 contains 15 residues. Trimming pared 5 bases from V and 0 bases from J, leaving 12 bases between. Germline CDR1 reads MNHEY; CDR2 reads SVGAGI. CDR3 sequence (DNA): TGTGCCAGCAGTCGCACGGCAGGTAGCACAGATACGCAGTATTTT. As protein: CASSRTAGSTDTQYF.

This clone is judged medium-sized (0.01 to 0.1%). This chain joins TRBV10-1 and TRBJ2-2, with 10 bases identical to TRBD1. Germline V gene sequence: CDR1 WNHNN, CDR2 SYGVQD (reference sequence). The CDR3 totals 14 residues. V trimming: 8 bases; J trimming: 6 bases; junction bases outside the gene matches: 6. The CDR3 DNA is TGCGCCAGCTCCGGGACAGGGGACGCCGGGGAGCTGTTTTTT. It yields the protein CASSGTGDAGELFF.

This clone was observed a handful of times. The sample contains more than one DNA sequence encoding this CDR3. The chain employs TRBV5-4 and TRBJ2-1; a weak D match, TRBD1 (5 bases). Germline V gene lookup returns CDR1 SGHNT and CDR2 YYREEE (reference sequence). The V end was cut by 2 bases, the J end by 6 bases, with 9 bases between. This CDR3 region has 13 residues. As DNA, the CDR3 is TGTGCCAGCAGCTTAGCTAGGGGCAATGAGCAGTTCTTC. It yields the protein CASSLARGNEQFF.

V gene TRBV15 combines with J gene TRBJ1-2; 7 bases are shared with TRBD1. The CDR3 has 14 residues. CDR1 and CDR2 from the germline V gene are LNHNV and YYDKDF (reference sequence). V lost 5 bases to trimming and J lost 4 bases; unmatched junction nucleotides: 7. The CDR3 DNA follows: TGTGCCACCAGCTTGATTGGACAGGCCTATGGCTACACCTTC. Protein sequence: CATSLIGQAYGYTF.

This chain links TRBV6-2 or TRBV6-3 with TRBJ2-7; D is uncertain. Trimming stripped 3 bases from V and 0 bases from J, with 3 bases between. Germline V gene lookup returns CDR1 MNHEY and CDR2 SVGEGT. This CDR3 contains 12 residues. CDR3 in DNA: TGTGCCAGCAGTTATCGCTCCTACGAGCAGTACGTC. It codes for CASSYRSYEQYV.

The CDR3 nucleotides are TGCGCCAGCAGCTTGGCCCAGGGGCGCCGAGGAGGTGGCTACACCTTC. Protein product: CASSLAQGRRGGGYTF. The rearrangement joins TRBV5-1 to TRBJ1-2; the D gene is possibly TRBD1 (6 bases). V was shortened by 0 bases and J by 7 bases, with 19 bases between the two germline ends. Germline V gene lookup returns CDR1 SGHRS and CDR2 YFSETQ. This CDR3 is 16 amino acids long. Full variable domain (outside the CDR3, taken from reference TRBV5-1 and TRBJ1-2): KAGVTQTPRYLIKTRGQQVTLSCSPISGHRSVSWYQQTPGQGLQFLFEYFSETQRNKGNFPGRFSGRQFSNSRSEMNVSTLELGDSALYLCASSLAQGRRGGGYTFGSGTRLTVV.

The chain's CDR3 is CASSRRLFRGGTTDTQYF. The CDR3 DNA follows: TGTGCCAGCAGCCGACGACTTTTTCGGGGAGGGACCACAGATACGCAGTATTTT. The chain carries TRBV7-6 and TRBJ2-3; the match to TRBD2 covers 7 bases. The CDR3 extends over 18 amino acids. Trimming took 5 bases from V and 2 from J; bases not matched to a gene: 16. Germline V gives CDR1 SGHVS, CDR2 FNYEAQ. Variable domain in full (rest from reference TRBV7-6 and TRBJ2-3): GAGVSQSPRYKVTKRGQDVALRCDPISGHVSLYWYRQALGQGPEFLTYFNYEAQQDKSGLPNDRFSAERPEGSISTLTIQRTEQRDSAMYRCASSRRLFRGGTTDTQYFGPGTRLTVL.

The rearrangement links TRBV5-6 to TRBJ1-5, with 10 bases matching TRBD1. Losses at the gene ends were 2 bases for V and 7 bases for J; bases not matched to a gene: 12. Per the germline V gene, CDR1 is SGHDT and CDR2 is YYEEEE. CDR3 length equals 17 residues. The CDR3 sequence: CASSFFLGQGNGQPQHF. The CDR3 DNA reads as TGTGCCAGCAGCTTCTTTTTGGGACAGGGGAACGGGCAGCCCCAGCATTTT.

This rearrangement joins TRBV7-9 to TRBJ2-1, with TRBD1 matching over 11 bases. CDR1 SEHNR and CDR2 FQNEAQ come from the germline V gene (reference sequence). The CDR3 has 19 residues. V dropped 5 bases and J dropped 5; count of bases not matched to a gene: 17. The CDR3 DNA reads as TGTGCCAGCAGCCCTTCGGAGTTGAGACCGGGACAGGGGGACAATGAGCAGTTCTTC. It is translated as CASSPSELRPGQGDNEQFF.

The chain has TRBV5-1 and TRBJ2-5, with a weak D call TRBD2 (5 bases). With 4 bases removed from V and 4 bases from J, the gap between germline ends came to 14 bases. This CDR3 has 14 amino acids. CDR1 is SGHRS and CDR2 is YFSETQ in the germline V gene. The CDR3 sequence: CASSGEFSRETQYF. Written as DNA, the CDR3 is TGCGCCAGCAGCGGGGAGTTTTCTAGAGAGACCCAGTACTTC.

The chain joins TRBV28 to TRBJ1-4; possibly TRBD1 for D (6 bases). The CDR3 runs 16 residues. Germline CDR1 is MDHEN and CDR2 is SYDVKM. V gave up 7 bases and J gave up 6 bases, with 21 bases separating them. The CDR3 region has the DNA TGTGCCAGCATTCCTTCCGCAGGGGCTATGTATGAAAAACTGTTTTTT. Its translation is CASIPSAGAMYEKLFF.

The chain recombines TRBV6-5 with TRBJ2-2; D tentatively fits TRBD1 or TRBD2 (5 bases each). Trimming stripped 1 base from V and 6 bases from J, with 6 bases between. The germline CDR1 and CDR2 sequences are MNHEY and SVGAGI. The CDR3 has 13 residues. In DNA, the CDR3 is TGTGCCAGCAGTTACTTGGGGGCCGGGGAGCTGTTTTTT. This translates into CASSYLGAGELFF.

This clone was detected a few times. Additional DNA sequences in this sample encode the identical CDR3. This chain joins TRBV5-1 and TRBJ2-1, with 11 bases matching TRBD2. The CDR3 consists of 15 residues. The V and J ends lost 0 bases and 5 bases, in that order; junction bases with no gene match: 1. CDR1 SGHRS and CDR2 YFSETQ come from the germline V gene. The chain's CDR3 is CASSLVAGGDNEQFF. CDR3 nucleotide sequence: TGCGCCAGCAGCTTGGTAGCGGGAGGGGACAATGAGCAGTTCTTC.

The genes are TRBV14 and TRBJ2-7; 7 bases align to TRBD1. V lost 5 bases and J lost 2; bases outside the gene matches: 12. The length of the CDR3 is 16 residues. Germline V gene data show CDR1 as SGHDN and CDR2 as FVKESK. The CDR3: CASSERYRGFPYEQYF. The CDR3 nucleotides read TGTGCCAGCAGCGAAAGATACAGGGGTTTCCCCTACGAGCAGTACTTC.

The chain joins TRBV6-6 to TRBJ2-1, with 8 positions matching TRBD1. The V segment lost 6 bases and the J segment 5 bases; nucleotides outside the gene matches: 9. The CDR3 covers 15 residues. The germline CDR1 and CDR2 sequences are MNHNY and SVGAGI (reference sequence). The CDR3 bases are TGTGCCAGCAGGCGTCAGGGGGCTTTGAACAATGAGCAGTTCTTC. Its translation is CASRRQGALNNEQFF.

This clone turned up a few times. The chain carries TRBV5-8 and TRBJ1-5; no reliable D call. The V gene lost 1 base and the J gene lost 7 bases, with 6 bases spanning the gap. From germline, CDR1 is SGHTS and CDR2 YDEGEE. This CDR3 comprises 12 residues. The CDR3 bases are TGTGCCAGCAGCTTGTTGGTGCAGCCCCAGCATTTT. It encodes CASSLLVQPQHF.

The chain couples TRBV6-1 to TRBJ2-3; D tentatively fits TRBD1 or TRBD2 (5 bases each). Germline-derived CDR1 and CDR2 are MNHNS and SASEGT. The CDR3 extends over 16 amino acids. The germline V and J ends were trimmed by 4 bases and 0 bases, with 14 bases remaining between them. CDR3 sequence reads: CASSVLVGGSTDTQYF. The CDR3 DNA reads as TGTGCCAGCAGTGTTTTGGTTGGGGGTAGCACAGATACGCAGTATTTT.

The rearrangement joins TRBV7-2 to TRBJ1-5; weak D call: TRBD1 (6 bases). The germline gives CDR1 SGHTA, CDR2 FQGNSA. Trimming took 5 bases from V and 0 from J, leaving 14 bases between them. The CDR3 length is 16 residues. The CDR3 bases are TGTGCCAGCAGCGCCCAGGACAGACCTAGCAATCAGCCCCAGCATTTT. Protein product: CASSAQDRPSNQPQHF.

The chain carries TRBV6-6 and TRBJ1-4, with a possible D match to TRBD1 (6 bases). Germline V CDR1 and CDR2: MNHNY, SVGAGI (reference sequence). The CDR3 runs 14 residues. V was trimmed by 2 bases and J by 2 bases, leaving 6 bases between them. The CDR3 is CASSYTGTNEKLFF. In DNA form, the CDR3 reads TGTGCCAGCAGTTACACAGGGACTAATGAAAAACTGTTTTTT.

This rearrangement joins TRBV4-1 to TRBJ1-5; D is unclear. The V and J ends lost 0 bases and 3 bases respectively, with 9 bases between them. The V gene's germline CDR1 is MGHRA and CDR2 YSYEKL. The CDR3 consists of 15 residues. The CDR3 here is CASSQDEQYNQPQHF. CDR3 DNA sequence: TGCGCCAGCAGCCAAGATGAACAGTACAATCAGCCCCAGCATTTT.

Only a few counts were recorded for this clone. V usage is TRBV2 and J usage is TRBJ2-2; the match to TRBD1 covers 9 bases. From germline, CDR1 is SNHLY and CDR2 FYNNEI. With V trimmed by 6 bases and J by 7 bases, 3 bases remained unmatched. The CDR3 totals 13 residues. The CDR3: CASRGQGGGELFF. DNA of the CDR3: TGTGCCAGCAGGGGACAGGGAGGCGGGGAGCTGTTTTTT.

V is TRBV4-1 and J is TRBJ2-1; tentatively, D is TRBD1 (6 bases). V shed 3 bases and J shed 5 bases, with 11 bases lying between them. The germline V gene encodes CDR1 MGHRA and CDR2 YSYEKL. The CDR3 contains 14 residues. This chain's CDR3 is CASSQNEGDNEQFF. The CDR3 DNA sequence: TGCGCCAGCAGCCAGAACGAGGGGGACAATGAGCAGTTCTTC.

About this clone itself: This specimen includes other DNA sequences encoding the same CDR3. V usage is TRBV27 and J usage is TRBJ2-5; D not resolved. The CDR3 loop spans 14 amino acids. Trimming cost V 2 bases and J 3 bases, with 10 bases left between them. CDR1 MNHEY and CDR2 SMNVEV come from the germline V gene (reference sequence). The chain's CDR3 is CASSLSRREETQYF. DNA for the CDR3: TGTGCCAGCAGTTTAAGTCGTCGGGAAGAGACCCAGTACTTC.

This clone was counted between two and nine times. This chain connects TRBV10-2 to TRBJ1-5, with D uncertain. The CDR3 has 14 amino acids. CDR1 and CDR2 from the germline V gene are WSHSY and SAAADI. Trimming cost V 3 bases and J 6 bases, with 12 bases left between them. CDR3 in amino acids: CASSDTQRGQPQHF. As DNA, the CDR3 is TGCGCCAGCAGTGACACCCAACGGGGTCAGCCCCAGCATTTT.

The J gene is TRBJ2-7, the V gene TRBV7-9; TRBD2 matches 7 bases. Looked up from germline, CDR1 is SEHNR and CDR2 is FQNEAQ (reference sequence). The CDR3 runs to 16 residues. V lost 2 bases to trimming and J lost 0 bases; unmatched junction nucleotides: 7. CDR3 coding DNA: TGTGCCAGCAGCTTATCATCTAGCGGCGCCTCCTACGAGCAGTACTTC. This translates into CASSLSSSGASYEQYF.

The V call is TRBV6-1, the J call TRBJ1-1, with D perhaps matching TRBD1 (6 bases). Germline CDR1 and CDR2: MNHNS and SASEGT. Trimming stripped 3 bases from V and 4 bases from J, with 15 bases between. CDR3 size: 15 residues. The CDR3 sequence: CASSERDIRGTEAFF. The CDR3 DNA sequence: TGTGCCAGCAGTGAGCGGGACATCAGGGGCACTGAAGCTTTCTTT.

The chain couples TRBV7-9 to TRBJ2-5; the D gene is possibly TRBD1 (6 bases). Germline-derived CDR1 and CDR2 are SEHNR and FQNEAQ (reference sequence). Between the trimmed V and J ends, which lost 1 base and 3 bases, there was a span of 12 bases. CDR3 length equals 15 residues. This chain's CDR3 is CASSLGGGLEETQYF. In nucleotides, the CDR3 is TGTGCCAGCAGCTTAGGAGGGGGTTTAGAAGAGACCCAGTACTTC.

The chain uses TRBV7-2 and TRBJ1-1, with a possible D match to TRBD1 (5 bases). The V gene's germline CDR1 is SGHTA and CDR2 FQGNSA. Between the trimmed V and J ends, which lost 3 bases and 2 bases, there was a span of 10 bases. The CDR3 has 14 amino acids. CDR3 sequence reads: CASSFYGGNTEAFF. The CDR3 DNA sequence: TGTGCCAGCAGCTTTTACGGGGGAAACACTGAAGCTTTCTTT. Filled out from reference TRBV7-2 and TRBJ1-1, the complete variable domain reads GAGVSQSPSNKVTEKGKDVELRCDPISGHTALYWYRQSLGQGLEFLIYFQGNSAPDKSGLPSDRFSAERTGGSVSTLTIQRTQQEDSAVYLCASSFYGGNTEAFFGQGTRLTVV.

The genes are TRBV28 and TRBJ1-1, with D hard to call. CDR3 length equals 11 residues. Per germline, CDR1 MDHEN and CDR2 SYDVKM. Between the trimmed V and J ends, which lost 1 base and 4 bases, there was a span of 1 base. The CDR3 spells CASSLSTEAFF. CDR3 nucleotide sequence: TGTGCCAGCAGTTTATCCACTGAAGCTTTCTTT.